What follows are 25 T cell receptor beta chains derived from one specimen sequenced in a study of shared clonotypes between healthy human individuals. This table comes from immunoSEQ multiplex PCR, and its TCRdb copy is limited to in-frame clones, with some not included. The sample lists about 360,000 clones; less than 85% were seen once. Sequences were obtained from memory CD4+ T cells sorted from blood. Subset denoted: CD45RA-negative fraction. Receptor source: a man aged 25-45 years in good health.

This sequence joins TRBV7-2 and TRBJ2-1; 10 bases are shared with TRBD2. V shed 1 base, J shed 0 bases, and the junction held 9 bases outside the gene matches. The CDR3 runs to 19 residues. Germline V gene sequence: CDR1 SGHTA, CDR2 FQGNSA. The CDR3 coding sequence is TGTGCCAGCAGCTTAGTCGTTCTAGCGGGAGTCAACTCCTACAATGAGCAGTTCTTC. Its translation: CASSLVVLAGVNSYNEQFF.

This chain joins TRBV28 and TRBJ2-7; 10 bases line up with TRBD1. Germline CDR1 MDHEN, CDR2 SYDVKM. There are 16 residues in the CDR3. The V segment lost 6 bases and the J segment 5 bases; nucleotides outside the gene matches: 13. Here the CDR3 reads CASRKPQGQGNHEQYF. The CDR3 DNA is TGTGCCAGCAGAAAACCCCAGGGACAGGGGAACCACGAGCAGTACTTC.

The CDR3 DNA reads TGTGCCAGCAGCTCCAAGACGGATAGCTCCTACGAGCAGTACTTC. It codes for CASSSKTDSSYEQYF. J is TRBJ2-7 and V is TRBV5-4; D not certain. The V gene lost 3 bases and the J gene lost 0 bases, with 13 bases spanning the gap. Germline values: CDR1 SGHNT, CDR2 YYREEE (reference sequence). The CDR3 has 15 residues. The variable domain in full, completed from reference TRBV5-4 and TRBJ2-7, reads ETGVTQSPTHLIKTRGQQVTLRCSSQSGHNTVSWYQQALGQGPQFIFQYYREEENGRGNFPPRFSGLQFPNYSSELNVNALELDDSALYLCASSSKTDSSYEQYFGPGTRLTVT.

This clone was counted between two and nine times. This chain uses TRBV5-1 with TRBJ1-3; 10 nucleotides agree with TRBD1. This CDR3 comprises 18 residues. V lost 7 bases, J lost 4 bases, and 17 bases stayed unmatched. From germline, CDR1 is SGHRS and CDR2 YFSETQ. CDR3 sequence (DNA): TGCGCCAGCCGACCCGGGACAGGGGTGGCCGGTTCCGGAAACACCATATATTTT. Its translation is CASRPGTGVAGSGNTIYF.

CDR3 residues: CATHLPGVVTEAFF. The DNA of the CDR3 is TGTGCCACGCACCTACCAGGGGTGGTCACTGAAGCTTTCTTT. The chain uses TRBV11-1 and TRBJ1-1; tentatively, D is TRBD1 (6 bases). Germline-derived CDR1 and CDR2 are SGHAT and FQDESV (reference sequence). This CDR3 has 14 amino acids. The V end was cut by 10 bases, the J end by 4 bases, with 19 bases between.

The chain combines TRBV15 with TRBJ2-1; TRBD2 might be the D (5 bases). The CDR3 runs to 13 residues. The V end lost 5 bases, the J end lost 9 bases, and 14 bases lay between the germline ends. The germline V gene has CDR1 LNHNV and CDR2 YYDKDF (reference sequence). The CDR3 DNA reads TGTGCCACCAGCGCCGATCTAGCCAGTGAGCAGTTCTTC. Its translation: CATSADLASEQFF.

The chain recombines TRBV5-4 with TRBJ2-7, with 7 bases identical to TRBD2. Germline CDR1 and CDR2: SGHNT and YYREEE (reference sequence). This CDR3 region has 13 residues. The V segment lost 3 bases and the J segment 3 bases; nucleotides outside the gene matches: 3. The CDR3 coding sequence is TGTGCCAGCAGCTCCGGGACTAACTACGAGCAGTACTTC. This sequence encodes CASSSGTNYEQYF.

The CDR3 sequence is CASSRDRVELYGYTF. CDR3 DNA: TGTGCCAGCAGCCGAGACAGGGTAGAGCTCTATGGCTACACCTTC. This rearrangement joins TRBV6-5 to TRBJ1-2; 7 nucleotides align to TRBD1. Germline trimming cut 6 bases from V and 4 bases from J; bases unmatched to any gene: 11. CDR3 length: 15 residues. CDR1 MNHEY and CDR2 SVGAGI come from the germline V gene.

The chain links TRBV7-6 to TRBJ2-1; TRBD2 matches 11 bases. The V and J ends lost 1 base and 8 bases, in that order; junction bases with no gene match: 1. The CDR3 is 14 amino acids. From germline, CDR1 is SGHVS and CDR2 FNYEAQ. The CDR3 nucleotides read TGTGCCAGCAGCTTAGGTAGCGGGAGGGATGAGCAGTTCTTC. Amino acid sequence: CASSLGSGRDEQFF. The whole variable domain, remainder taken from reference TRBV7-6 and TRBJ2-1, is GAGVSQSPRYKVTKRGQDVALRCDPISGHVSLYWYRQALGQGPEFLTYFNYEAQQDKSGLPNDRFSAERPEGSISTLTIQRTEQRDSAMYRCASSLGSGRDEQFFGPGTRLTVL.

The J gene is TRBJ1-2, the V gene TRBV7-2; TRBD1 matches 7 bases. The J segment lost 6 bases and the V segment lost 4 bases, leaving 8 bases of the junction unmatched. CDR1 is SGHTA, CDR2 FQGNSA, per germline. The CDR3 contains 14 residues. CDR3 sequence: CASSSSGTVHGYTF. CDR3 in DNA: TGTGCCAGCAGCTCATCCGGGACAGTTCATGGCTACACCTTC.

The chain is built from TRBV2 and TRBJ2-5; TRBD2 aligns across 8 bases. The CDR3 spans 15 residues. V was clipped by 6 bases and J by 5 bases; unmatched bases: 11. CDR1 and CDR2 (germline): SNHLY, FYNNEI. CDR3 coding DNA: TGTGCCAGCAGCTCCGGGACTAGTAGTATCGAGACCCAGTACTTC. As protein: CASSSGTSSIETQYF.

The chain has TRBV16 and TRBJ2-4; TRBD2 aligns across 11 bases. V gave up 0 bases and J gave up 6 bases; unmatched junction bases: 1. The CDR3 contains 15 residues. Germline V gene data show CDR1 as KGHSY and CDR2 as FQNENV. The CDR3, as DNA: TGTGCCAGCAGCCAATCCACTAGCGGGGGAAACATTCAGTACTTC. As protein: CASSQSTSGGNIQYF.

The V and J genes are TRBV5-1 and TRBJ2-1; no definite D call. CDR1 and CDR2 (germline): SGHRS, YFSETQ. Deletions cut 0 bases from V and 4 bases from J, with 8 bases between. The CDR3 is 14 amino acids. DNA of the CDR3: TGCGCCAGCAGCTTGGCCTTGAATTACAATGAGCAGTTCTTC. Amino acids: CASSLALNYNEQFF.

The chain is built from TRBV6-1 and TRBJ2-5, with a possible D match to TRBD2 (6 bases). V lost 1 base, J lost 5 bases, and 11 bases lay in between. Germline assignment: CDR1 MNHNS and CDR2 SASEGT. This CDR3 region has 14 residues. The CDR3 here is CASSEGWGGETQYF. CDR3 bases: TGTGCCAGCAGTGAAGGCTGGGGAGGTGAGACCCAGTACTTC.

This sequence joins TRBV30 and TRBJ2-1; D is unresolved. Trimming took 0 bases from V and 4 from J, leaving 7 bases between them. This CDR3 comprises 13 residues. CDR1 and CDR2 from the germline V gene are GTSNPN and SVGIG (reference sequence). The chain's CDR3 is CAWSVQIYNEQFF. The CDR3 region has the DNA TGTGCCTGGAGTGTACAGATTTACAATGAGCAGTTCTTC. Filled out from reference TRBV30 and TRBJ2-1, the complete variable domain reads SQTIHQWPATLVQPVGSPLSLECTVEGTSNPNLYWYRQAAGRGLQLLFYSVGIGQISSEVPQNLSASRPQDRQFILSSKKLLLSDSGFYLCAWSVQIYNEQFFGPGTRLTVL.

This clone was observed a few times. This chain's CDR3 is CSVALAFETQYF. The CDR3, as DNA: TGCAGCGTCGCTCTAGCTTTCGAGACCCAGTACTTC. The chain combines TRBV29-1 with TRBJ2-5; D possibly corresponds to TRBD2 (5 bases). Per the germline V gene, CDR1 is SQVTM and CDR2 is ANQGSEA. The V and J ends lost 6 bases and 5 bases respectively, with 13 bases between them. CDR3 length equals 12 residues.

The CDR3 loop is CASGTDRGSTYEQYF. The CDR3 DNA sequence: TGTGCCAGCGGAACAGACAGGGGATCAACCTACGAGCAGTACTTC. This sequence joins TRBV6-1 and TRBJ2-7; 8 nucleotides align to TRBD1. The CDR3 is 15 amino acids. The germline gives CDR1 MNHNS, CDR2 SASEGT. V shed 8 bases and J 2 bases; nucleotides not matched to a gene: 11.

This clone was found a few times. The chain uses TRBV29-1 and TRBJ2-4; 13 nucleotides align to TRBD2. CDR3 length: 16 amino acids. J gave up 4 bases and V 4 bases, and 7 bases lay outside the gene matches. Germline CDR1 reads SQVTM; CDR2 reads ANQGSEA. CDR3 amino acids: CSVAGLAGEAKNIQYF. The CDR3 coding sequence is TGCAGCGTTGCTGGACTAGCGGGAGAGGCGAAAAACATTCAGTACTTC.

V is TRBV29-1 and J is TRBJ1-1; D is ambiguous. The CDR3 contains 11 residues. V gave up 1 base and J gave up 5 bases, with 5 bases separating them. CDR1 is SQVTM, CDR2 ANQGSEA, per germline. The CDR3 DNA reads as TGCAGCGTTGAAGGGGATACTGAAGCTTTCTTT. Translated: CSVEGDTEAFF. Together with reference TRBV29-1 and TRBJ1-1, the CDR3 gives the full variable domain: SAVISQKPSRDICQRGTSLTIQCQVDSQVTMMFWYRQQPGQSLTLIATANQGSEATYESGFVIDKFPISRPNLTFSTLTVSNMSPEDSSIYLCSVEGDTEAFFGQGTRLTVV.

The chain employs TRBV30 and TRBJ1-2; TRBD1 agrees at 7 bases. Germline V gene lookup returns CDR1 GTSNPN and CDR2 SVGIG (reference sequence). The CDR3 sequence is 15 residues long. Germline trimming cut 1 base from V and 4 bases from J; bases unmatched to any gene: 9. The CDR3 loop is CAWSGGQRAVYGYTF. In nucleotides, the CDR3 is TGTGCCTGGAGTGGGGGACAGCGGGCCGTCTATGGCTACACCTTC.

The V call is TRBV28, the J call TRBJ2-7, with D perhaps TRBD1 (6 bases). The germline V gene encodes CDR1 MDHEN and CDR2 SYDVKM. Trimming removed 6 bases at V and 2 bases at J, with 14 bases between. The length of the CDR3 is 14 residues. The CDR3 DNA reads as TGTGCCAGCAGACCCCCGGGACAAACCTACGAGCAGTACTTC. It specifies CASRPPGQTYEQYF.

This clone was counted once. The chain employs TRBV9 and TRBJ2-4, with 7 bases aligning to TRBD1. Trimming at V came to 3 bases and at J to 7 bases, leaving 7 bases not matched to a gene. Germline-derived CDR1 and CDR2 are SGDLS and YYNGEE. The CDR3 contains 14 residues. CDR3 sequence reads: CASSGRTGVNIQYF. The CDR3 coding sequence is TGTGCCAGCAGCGGACGAACAGGGGTCAACATTCAGTACTTC.

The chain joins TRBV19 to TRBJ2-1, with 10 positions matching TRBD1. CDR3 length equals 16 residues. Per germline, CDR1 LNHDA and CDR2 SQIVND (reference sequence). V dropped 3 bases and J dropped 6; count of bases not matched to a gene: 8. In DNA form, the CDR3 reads TGTGCCAGTAGTATTAAGGGGACAGGGGTTCGCAATGAGCAGTTCTTC. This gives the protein CASSIKGTGVRNEQFF.

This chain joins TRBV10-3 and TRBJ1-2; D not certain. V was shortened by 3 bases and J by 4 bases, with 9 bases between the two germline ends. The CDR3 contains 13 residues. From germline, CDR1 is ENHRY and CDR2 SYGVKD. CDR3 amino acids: CAISERPSYGYTF. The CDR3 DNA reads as TGTGCCATCAGTGAAAGACCAAGCTATGGCTACACCTTC.

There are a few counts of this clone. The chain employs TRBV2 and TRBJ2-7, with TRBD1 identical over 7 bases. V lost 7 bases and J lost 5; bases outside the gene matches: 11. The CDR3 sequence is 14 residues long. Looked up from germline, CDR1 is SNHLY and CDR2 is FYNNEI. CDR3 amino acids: CASNNRGPMDEQYF. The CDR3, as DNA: TGTGCCAGCAATAACAGGGGCCCTATGGACGAGCAGTACTTC.